This T cell receptor beta chain was found in a study of CD8+ T cells in alopecia areata. Across the study: Tofacitinib lasted 6 to 18 months, then 6 months off drug.

Noted treatment: oral pan-JAK inhibitor, 5-10 mg twice daily. Germline V gene lookup returns CDR1 ENHRY and CDR2 SYGVKD. The CDR3 is 16 residues long. Trimming took off 7 bases at V and 2 bases at J, with 20 bases between the two ends. RNA extraction and reverse transcription yielded cDNA as sequencing template. Here immunoSEQ multiplex PCR was the method, and the copy in TCRdb shows in-frame clones only, minus some. This table holds 150,000 to 200,000 clones, roughly three fifths found once. The chain combines TRBV10-3 with TRBJ2-5; TRBD2 is a possible D gene (8 bases). This clonotype was obtained from a human donor with alopecia areata. Sequencing was performed on CD8+ T cells sorted from blood, taken at week 24, from a patient treated with tofacitinib. The CDR3 sequence is CAIKGGERGLQETQYF. The CDR3 nucleotides read TGTGCCATCAAAGGGGGCGAGCGGGGGTTACAAGAGACCCAGTACTTC.